The subject of this entry is one T cell receptor (beta chain). What it binds is not known. CDR1 DFQATT and CDR2 SNEGSKA come from the germline V gene (reference sequence). The CDR3 runs to 18 residues. V dropped 0 bases and J dropped 0 bases, with 15 bases sitting between them. TCRdb reanalysed the reads using MiXCR and keeps one entry per CDR3 protein. The table lists some 590,000 distinct CDR3 sequences, approximately 40% of them singletons, with 48% in the top ten. The record originates from a study of T cell repertoires in cytomegalovirus infection. Study summary: Alongside well-studied HLA-B-restricted CMV epitopes, recently identified HLA-C-restricted CMV epitopes were also used. Matching HLA type, along with CMV infection, was indicated by public TCR beta signatures. Regarding the study as a whole: CMV-specific TCR beta clonotypes restricted by HLA-C were the ones dominating the ex vivo response. Cumulative frequency of public TCR beta families picked out carriers of CMV plus the relevant HLA.

Sequencing used cultured PBMCs, obtained from culture after CMV antigen stimulation. This rearrangement joins TRBV20-1 to TRBJ1-6, with a tentative D call TRBD1 (6 bases). The TCR comes from a human donor in good health (CMV status not recorded). Some clones in this sample may be carry-over from other donors' samples. The CDR3 DNA is TGCAGTGCTAGAGACGTAACAGGGAAGAGCTCCTATAATTCACCCCTCCACTTT. It yields the protein CSARDVTGKSSYNSPLHF.